This T cell receptor beta chain derives from a study of blood T cell repertoires in COVID-19. Whole-study context: T cells, B-cell-depleted T cells, or PBMCs supplied cDNA or gDNA.

The table came from immunoSEQ multiplex PCR; TCRdb's copy has only in-frame clones and leaves some out. The table has 200,000 to 250,000 clones, about 88% seen once; the top ten hold 3%. The CDR3 has 16 amino acids. V was shortened by 3 bases and J by 2 bases, with 17 bases between the two germline ends. Germline V lookup: CDR1 MNHEY, CDR2 SMNVEV (reference sequence). The rearrangement uses TRBV27 and TRBJ2-7, with D perhaps matching TRBD1 (6 bases). The TCR sequence derives from a man aged 55 to 69 with acute or convalescent COVID-19. Sequencing used peripheral blood. Here the CDR3 reads CASSFRFLGTTYEQYF. CDR3 nucleotides: TGTGCCAGCAGTTTTCGGTTCTTGGGGACAACCTACGAGCAGTACTTC.